The sequence of this T cell receptor (beta chain) was determined in a study of cytomegalovirus exposure and HLA in healthy donors. Assay: immunoSEQ multiplex PCR; the TCRdb copy retains only in-frame clones and omits some. The sample comprises about 160,000 clones, approximately 81% of which are singletons, and about 10% rests with the top ten. In its sample, this clone was seen many times. V lost 2 bases and J 7 bases, leaving 8 bases between the germline ends. The V gene's germline CDR1 is SGHTA and CDR2 FQGNSA. The CDR3 length is 12 residues. Sequenced: PBMCs. The rearrangement links TRBV7-2 to TRBJ1-2; the D is unclear. The TCR comes from a young man in good health and CMV-seropositive. CDR3 loop: CASSLLRVGYTF. The CDR3 coding sequence is TGTGCCAGCAGCTTATTGAGGGTTGGCTACACCTTC.